The clone carrying this TCR beta chain appeared many times. Its specificity is unknown. iRepertoire HTBI primers and Arm-PCR of CDR3 regions built TCR beta libraries. Each CDR3 protein gets one entry after TCRdb re-called the multiplex PCR reads with MiXCR. The table has 350,000 to 450,000 distinct CDR3 sequences, around a fifth seen once. The record originates from a study of regulatory T cells in long-lasting Graves disease. About the research overall: Over 5 years of antithyroid drugs plus positive TSH receptor antibodies defined persistent Graves' disease.

Study results and limitations: Researchers examined only peripheral blood and not thyroid tissue.

This CDR3 is built from 16 residues. Germline V gene sequence: CDR1 SGHAT, CDR2 FQNNGV. Between the trimmed V and J ends, which lost 8 bases and 5 bases, there was a span of 24 bases. The sample's time point: persistent/refractory GD, antithyroid drugs over 5 years with positive TRAb. PBMCs were the source of the RNA used for TCR sequencing. The sequences come from peripheral blood mononuclear cells (PBMCs), collected when the disease was refractory, from a patient treated with antithyroid drugs. The TCR sequence derives from a female donor with Graves disease. The chain links TRBV11-2 to TRBJ2-5; D may correspond to TRBD1 or TRBD2 (5 bases each). The DNA of the CDR3 is TGTGCCAGCCGCCTACCTGGGGACCCCCTGGGCGAGACCCAGTACTTC. Amino acids: CASRLPGDPLGETQYF.